This T cell receptor beta chain emerged from a study of shared clonotypes between healthy human individuals. Once extracted for a subset, genomic DNA was divided evenly among several immunoSEQ plates. The method was immunoSEQ multiplex PCR; TCRdb's version includes in-frame clones alone and lacks a portion of them. The repertoire holds 95,000 to 120,000 clones, with roughly 70% as singletons. Free of recent acute infections or vaccinations, the donors were healthy HIV-negative adults. This clone was picked up many times. The sample holds other DNA sequences that translate to the same CDR3. The sequenced sample consisted of memory CD8+ T cells sorted from blood. Subset meaning: CD45RO+ cells pooled with CCR7-negative TemRA cells. The clonotype comes from a woman aged 30 to 39 in good health.

This CDR3 is CASRRTSQETQYF. CDR3 nucleotides: TGTGCCAGCAGGCGGACTAGCCAAGAGACCCAGTACTTC. This chain uses TRBV2 with TRBJ2-5; 7 bases are a match to TRBD2. CDR1 is SNHLY and CDR2 is FYNNEI in the germline V gene. The CDR3 covers 13 residues. V trimming: 6 bases; J trimming: 1 base; junction bases outside the gene matches: 2.